A single sample gave rise to the 5 T cell receptor beta chains below, sequenced in a study of cytomegalovirus exposure and HLA in healthy donors. The PCR was carried out with 60 Vbeta primers and 13 Jbeta primers. Profiling relied on immunoSEQ multiplex PCR, and the TCRdb table lists in-frame clones only, not all of them. The sample records roughly 98,000 clones, roughly 74% being singletons. Material: PBMCs. These receptors all come from a woman between 65 and 79 years old in good health and CMV-seropositive.

The chain employs TRBV6-1 and TRBJ2-1, with TRBD2 matching 11 bases. This CDR3 is built from 19 residues. Trimming took 2 bases from V and 12 from J; bases not matched to a gene: 21. CDR1 is MNHNS and CDR2 is SASEGT in the germline V gene. The CDR3, as DNA: TGTGCCAGCAGTGAATCTCCGGGACTAGCGGTGGGCGTTTCGTTGTCGCAGTTCTTC. Translation gives CASSESPGLAVGVSLSQFF.

V and J are TRBV5-6 and TRBJ2-2; 8 nucleotides match TRBD1. The CDR3 consists of 17 residues. The germline gives CDR1 SGHDT, CDR2 YYEEEE. V lost 0 bases and J lost 3; bases outside the gene matches: 7. CDR3 sequence (DNA): TGTGCCAGCAGCTTGGGTGCTACGGGACAGGACACCGGGGAGCTGTTTTTT. This encodes CASSLGATGQDTGELFF.

This chain links TRBV29-1 with TRBJ2-5; tentatively, D is TRBD2 (6 bases). The CDR3 spans 10 residues. Germline loops: CDR1 SQVTM, CDR2 ANQGSEA. V gave up 3 bases and J gave up 7 bases, with 6 bases separating them. The CDR3 DNA follows: TGCAGCGTTGAGGAGGGGACCCAGTACTTC. This codes for CSVEEGTQYF.

This clone occurred once. The CDR3 DNA reads TGTGCCAGCAGCCCTCCGGGACTGGGGGCCGGGGAGCTGTTTTTT. It encodes CASSPPGLGAGELFF. The rearrangement uses TRBV7-3 and TRBJ2-2; possibly TRBD2 for D (6 bases). V lost 5 bases and J lost 6, with 16 bases in between. The germline CDR1 and CDR2 sequences are SGHTA and FQGTGA. This CDR3 comprises 15 residues.

This chain joins TRBV5-1 and TRBJ2-3; TRBD1 matches at 7 bases. CDR1 and CDR2 from the germline V gene are SGHRS and YFSETQ. The CDR3 runs to 15 residues. V shed 2 bases and J 2 bases; nucleotides not matched to a gene: 5. Here the CDR3 reads CASSFRQGVTDTQYF. The DNA for the CDR3 is TGCGCCAGCAGCTTTCGTCAGGGGGTCACAGATACGCAGTATTTT. The full variable domain, completed using reference TRBV5-1 and TRBJ2-3, is KAGVTQTPRYLIKTRGQQVTLSCSPISGHRSVSWYQQTPGQGLQFLFEYFSETQRNKGNFPGRFSGRQFSNSRSEMNVSTLELGDSALYLCASSFRQGVTDTQYFGPGTRLTVL.